Presented here are 26 T cell receptor beta chains from one specimen sequenced in a study of beta chain features in type 1 diabetes. Investigators reverse transcribed all isolated RNA, so they sequenced expressed TCRB transcripts. Assay used: immunoSEQ multiplex PCR; TCRdb lists only in-frame clones, some missing. Of about 340,000 clones in the sample, roughly 14% were seen once. Their target antigens are unknown. Study-level results: There was a moderate but significant shortening of TCRB CDR3s in all four CD4+ subsets of Type 1 diabetes patients.

Sample: naive CD4+ T cells from blood. Source of these receptors: a woman aged 18-29 years with type 1 diabetes.

The chain couples TRBV30 to TRBJ2-2; the D gene is possibly TRBD1 (5 bases). Deletions cut 0 bases from V and 5 bases from J, with 13 bases between. This CDR3 has 15 amino acids. Germline CDR1 is GTSNPN and CDR2 is SVGIG (reference sequence). The CDR3 spells CAWSVPGKITGELFF. CDR3 nucleotide sequence: TGTGCCTGGAGTGTGCCAGGGAAGATTACCGGGGAGCTGTTTTTT.

This chain joins TRBV5-1 and TRBJ2-1; 12 bases are a match to TRBD2. V lost 2 bases to trimming and J lost 2 bases; unmatched junction nucleotides: 11. This CDR3 contains 19 residues. Germline V gives CDR1 SGHRS, CDR2 YFSETQ. The chain's CDR3 is CASSLLGRLAGATYNEQFF. The CDR3 coding sequence is TGCGCCAGCAGCTTATTGGGTAGACTAGCGGGAGCGACCTACAATGAGCAGTTCTTC.

This clone has more than one count but fewer than ten. V is TRBV28 and J is TRBJ2-7; TRBD2 matches at 16 bases. The CDR3 length is 18 residues. CDR1 MDHEN and CDR2 SYDVKM come from the germline V gene. The ends lost 5 bases at V and 6 bases at J; junction bases unmatched: 13. The CDR3 DNA reads as TGTGCCAGCAGTCCCGCGTGGGGACTAGCGGGAGGGACGGGCGAGCAGTACTTC. Amino acids: CASSPAWGLAGGTGEQYF.

The chain has TRBV19 and TRBJ2-2; 9 positions match TRBD1. CDR1 LNHDA and CDR2 SQIVND come from the germline V gene (reference sequence). Trimming cost V 9 bases and J 6 bases; bases outside gene matches: 8. The CDR3 contains 14 residues. The CDR3 region has the DNA TGTGCCAGCTCCGGGACAGGGATCTCCGGGGAGCTGTTTTTT. Amino acid sequence: CASSGTGISGELFF.

The chain combines TRBV15 with TRBJ2-7, with TRBD1 identical over 7 bases. The germline CDR1 and CDR2 sequences are LNHNV and YYDKDF (reference sequence). The junction had 4 bases not matched to a gene; V was cut back by 5 bases and J by 3 bases. This CDR3 has 13 residues. As DNA, the CDR3 is TGTGCCACCAGCTCCCGACAGGGCTACGAGCAGTACGTC. Its translation is CATSSRQGYEQYV.

The chain links TRBV7-9 to TRBJ2-3, with 7 bases matching TRBD2. Germline trimming cut 6 bases from V and 0 bases from J; bases unmatched to any gene: 9. The CDR3 consists of 16 residues. CDR1 is SEHNR and CDR2 is FQNEAQ in the germline V gene (reference sequence). CDR3 DNA: TGTGCCAGCAGTTATCAGCGGGGTTCTAGCACAGATACGCAGTATTTT. It encodes CASSYQRGSSTDTQYF.

This clone was recorded a few times. CDR3 amino acids: CASSPGTTSGQFF. CDR3 nucleotides: TGTGCCAGCAGCCCCGGTACCACTAGCGGTCAGTTCTTC. The V gene is TRBV9, the J gene TRBJ2-1; 8 bases line up with TRBD2. V lost 4 bases, J lost 13 bases, and 10 bases stayed unmatched. The CDR3 totals 13 residues. Germline values: CDR1 SGDLS, CDR2 YYNGEE.

This clone was seen a handful of times. The sample contains more than one DNA sequence encoding this CDR3. The gene calls are TRBV28 and TRBJ2-2; 8 bases map to TRBD1. Unmatched junction bases numbered 2, after V lost 4 bases and J lost 1 base. This CDR3 region has 15 residues. CDR1 and CDR2 from the germline V gene are MDHEN and SYDVKM. CDR3 bases: TGTGCCAGCAGTTCGGGACAGGTGAACACCGGGGAGCTGTTTTTT. Protein product: CASSSGQVNTGELFF.

This chain joins TRBV9 and TRBJ2-7; TRBD1 aligns across 10 bases. V shed 4 bases and J 2 bases; nucleotides not matched to a gene: 3. Looked up from germline, CDR1 is SGDLS and CDR2 is YYNGEE. The CDR3 length is 14 residues. The CDR3 loop is CASSRQGAAYEQYF. The CDR3, as DNA: TGTGCCAGCAGCAGACAGGGGGCTGCCTACGAGCAGTACTTC.

This chain connects TRBV29-1 to TRBJ2-1, with 9 bases lining up with TRBD1. The CDR3 covers 11 residues. J lost 7 bases, V lost 7 bases, and 2 bases had no gene match. CDR1 is SQVTM and CDR2 is ANQGSEA in the germline V gene. This CDR3 reads CSGDRANEQFF. CDR3 nucleotides: TGCAGCGGGGACAGGGCTAATGAGCAGTTCTTC.

A few counts support this clone. CDR3 sequence reads: CASSPRLASHEQYF. The CDR3 bases are TGTGCCAGCAGCCCGAGACTAGCGTCCCACGAGCAGTACTTC. The chain combines TRBV7-2 with TRBJ2-7; 8 nucleotides match TRBD2. Trimming cost V 5 bases and J 5 bases; bases outside gene matches: 8. Germline CDR1 and CDR2: SGHTA and FQGNSA. The CDR3 covers 14 residues.

This clone was detected only a few times. This chain uses TRBV2 with TRBJ2-1; TRBD1 agrees at 9 bases. Trimming cost V 6 bases and J 4 bases; bases outside gene matches: 7. The V gene's germline CDR1 is SNHLY and CDR2 FYNNEI. The CDR3 loop spans 15 amino acids. CDR3 nucleotide sequence: TGTGCCAGCAGCCCCGGGACAGGGAAATACAATGAGCAGTTCTTC. It is translated as CASSPGTGKYNEQFF.

This clone has just a few counts. The CDR3 region is CASSFSDYEQYF. The CDR3 DNA is TGTGCCAGCAGCTTTTCAGACTACGAGCAGTACTTC. This sequence joins TRBV7-9 and TRBJ2-7; D not resolved. The germline gives CDR1 SEHNR, CDR2 FQNEAQ (reference sequence). The CDR3 contains 12 residues. Trimming took off 3 bases at V and 3 bases at J, with 6 bases between the two ends.

This sequence joins TRBV7-2 and TRBJ2-7; 7 bases map to TRBD2. Germline V gene lookup returns CDR1 SGHTA and CDR2 FQGNSA. The CDR3 spans 15 residues. With 1 base clipped from V and 5 bases from J, the junction kept 8 bases outside the gene matches. CDR3 loop: CASSLVGGGGHEQYF. CDR3 DNA sequence: TGTGCCAGCAGCTTAGTGGGCGGGGGTGGCCACGAGCAGTACTTC.

The table lists this clone with a count of one. This CDR3 is CSVGGRGSGETQYF. The CDR3 nucleotides read TGCAGCGTTGGAGGGCGGGGGTCTGGGGAGACCCAGTACTTC. This chain uses TRBV29-1 with TRBJ2-5; 7 bases match TRBD2. The CDR3 spans 14 residues. CDR1 and CDR2 (germline): SQVTM, ANQGSEA. V was pared by 4 bases and J by 5 bases, with 10 bases of the junction left unmatched.

This clone was found a few times. This chain links TRBV2 with TRBJ2-2; 13 bases map to TRBD2. The CDR3 runs to 14 residues. Germline loops: CDR1 SNHLY, CDR2 FYNNEI. Germline trimming cut 6 bases from V and 6 bases from J; bases unmatched to any gene: 1. The CDR3 sequence: CASRGLAGAGELFF. In DNA form, the CDR3 reads TGTGCCAGCAGAGGACTAGCGGGAGCCGGGGAGCTGTTTTTT. Looking up the rest from reference TRBV2 and TRBJ2-2 gives the full variable domain: EPEVTQTPSHQVTQMGQEVILRCVPISNHLYFYWYRQILGQKVEFLVSFYNNEISEKSEIFDDQFSVERPDGSNFTLKIRSTKLEDSAMYFCASRGLAGAGELFFGEGSRLTVL.

This clone has more than one count but fewer than ten. The chain uses TRBV7-9 and TRBJ1-5; the match to TRBD1 covers 10 bases. This CDR3 spans 16 amino acids. Losses at the gene ends were 1 base for V and 7 bases for J; bases not matched to a gene: 7. Germline lookup yields CDR1 SEHNR and CDR2 FQNEAQ (reference sequence). The CDR3 bases are TGTGCCAGCAGCTTAGTCTTGACAGGGGGCGGGCAGCCCCAGCATTTT. Translation gives CASSLVLTGGGQPQHF.

In its sample, this clone was seen a few times. The V call is TRBV7-3, the J call TRBJ2-7, with 12 bases matching TRBD2. Germline values: CDR1 SGHTA, CDR2 FQGTGA. Trimming cost V 5 bases and J 0 bases; bases outside gene matches: 2. The CDR3 runs to 15 residues. The DNA of the CDR3 is TGTGCCAGCAGCGAGACTAGCGGGAGCTCCTACGAGCAGTACTTC. This codes for CASSETSGSSYEQYF.

The rearrangement joins TRBV30 to TRBJ2-5, with D unclear. Germline V gives CDR1 GTSNPN, CDR2 SVGIG (reference sequence). The CDR3 sequence is 11 residues long. V lost 5 bases and J lost 2, with 6 bases in between. CDR3 amino acids: CAWGVQETQYF. Written as DNA, the CDR3 is TGTGCCTGGGGAGTGCAAGAGACCCAGTACTTC. Using reference TRBV30 and TRBJ2-5 for the parts outside the CDR3, the full variable domain is SQTIHQWPATLVQPVGSPLSLECTVEGTSNPNLYWYRQAAGRGLQLLFYSVGIGQISSEVPQNLSASRPQDRQFILSSKKLLLSDSGFYLCAWGVQETQYFGPGTRLLVL.

This clone was picked up many times. This specimen includes other DNA sequences encoding the same CDR3. The chain uses TRBV29-1 and TRBJ2-7, with TRBD2 matching over 14 bases. V was pared by 3 bases and J by 5 bases, with 0 bases of the junction left unmatched. Germline V CDR1 and CDR2: SQVTM, ANQGSEA. The CDR3 consists of 13 residues. The chain's CDR3 is CSVEGLAGDEQYF. CDR3 nucleotide sequence: TGCAGCGTTGAGGGACTAGCGGGAGACGAGCAGTACTTC.

The CDR3 DNA sequence: TGTGCCAGCAGTGAACCCTCCGTTAGAAAAGCTTTCTTT. Translation gives CASSEPSVRKAFF. The chain is built from TRBV25-1 and TRBJ1-1; D is unclear. Germline loops: CDR1 MGHDK, CDR2 SYGVNS. The CDR3 has 13 amino acids. The V and J ends lost 2 bases and 9 bases respectively, with 13 bases between them.

The chain has TRBV5-4 and TRBJ1-1; D is unclear. Germline V gene lookup returns CDR1 SGHNT and CDR2 YYREEE (reference sequence). Trimming removed 0 bases from V and 1 base from J, with 7 bases in between. The CDR3 is 14 amino acids. This CDR3 reads CASSLDSGNTEAFF. Written as DNA, the CDR3 is TGTGCCAGCAGCTTGGACAGCGGGAACACTGAAGCTTTCTTT.

CDR3 nucleotide sequence: TGTGCCAGTAGTTCCCCGGCGGGAGGAGGCCCAGATACGCAGTATTTT. Translating gives CASSSPAGGGPDTQYF. The chain combines TRBV19 with TRBJ2-3; TRBD2 agrees at 8 bases. The V and J ends lost 5 bases and 4 bases, in that order; junction bases with no gene match: 11. Germline CDR1 is LNHDA and CDR2 is SQIVND (reference sequence). The CDR3 length is 16 residues.

The chain couples TRBV30 to TRBJ2-1; a possible D gene is TRBD1 (6 bases). This CDR3 has 15 amino acids. Deletions cut 5 bases from V and 0 bases from J, with 14 bases between. Germline lookup yields CDR1 GTSNPN and CDR2 SVGIG (reference sequence). CDR3 DNA: TGTGCCTGGGCGAGAGGGACATCCTCCTACAATGAGCAGTTCTTC. Translation: CAWARGTSSYNEQFF.

This chain connects TRBV14 to TRBJ1-2; D is uncertain. The V gene lost 0 bases and the J gene lost 6 bases, with 11 bases spanning the gap. Germline V lookup: CDR1 SGHDN, CDR2 FVKESK. The CDR3 has 14 amino acids. Here the CDR3 DNA reads TGTGCCAGCAGCCAAGATAGGAGAGAGAATGGCTACACCTTC. Translated: CASSQDRRENGYTF. Using reference TRBV14 and TRBJ1-2 for the parts outside the CDR3, the full variable domain is EAGVTQFPSHSVIEKGQTVTLRCDPISGHDNLYWYRRVMGKEIKFLLHFVKESKQDESGMPNNRFLAERTGGTYSTLKVQPAELEDSGVYFCASSQDRRENGYTFGSGTRLTVV.

CDR3 bases: TGTGCCAGCAGTTATATCTCGGGAGGCAATCAGCCCCAGCATTTT. Amino acids: CASSYISGGNQPQHF. This sequence joins TRBV28 and TRBJ1-5; D call uncertain. The CDR3 has 15 residues. Trimming took 4 bases from V and 2 from J, leaving 12 bases between them. Germline V gene sequence: CDR1 MDHEN, CDR2 SYDVKM.